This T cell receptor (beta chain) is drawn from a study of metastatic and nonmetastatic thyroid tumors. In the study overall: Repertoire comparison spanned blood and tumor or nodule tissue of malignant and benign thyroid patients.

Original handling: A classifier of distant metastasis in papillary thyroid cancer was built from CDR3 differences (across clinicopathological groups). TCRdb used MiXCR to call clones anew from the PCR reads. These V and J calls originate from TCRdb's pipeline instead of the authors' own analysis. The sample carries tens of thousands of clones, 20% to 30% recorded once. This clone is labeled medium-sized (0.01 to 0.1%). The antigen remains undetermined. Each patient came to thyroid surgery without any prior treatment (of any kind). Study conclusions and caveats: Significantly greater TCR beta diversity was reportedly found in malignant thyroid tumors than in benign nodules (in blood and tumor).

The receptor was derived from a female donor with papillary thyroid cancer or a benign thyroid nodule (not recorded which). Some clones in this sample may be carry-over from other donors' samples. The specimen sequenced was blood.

The CDR3 loop is CASSLNNEQFF. CDR3 nucleotides: TGTGCCAGCAGTTTGAACAATGAGCAGTTCTTC. The chain uses TRBV12-3 or TRBV12-4 and TRBJ2-1, with D uncertain. V lost 3 bases, J lost 5 bases, and 2 bases lay in between. This CDR3 contains 11 residues.